Following are 16 T cell receptor beta chains from one sample sequenced in a study of T-cell memory formation after mild COVID-19. TCRdb re-derived calls from the 5' RACE reads in MiXCR, one entry per CDR3 protein. The table has 140,000 or so distinct CDR3 sequences, about 6.1% seen once; the top ten hold 2% to 2.5%. The sequenced sample was PBMCs or a T cell subset sorted from them (not recorded which). The receptors were sampled from an adult woman who had mild COVID-19 (a few samples of this study predate the infection). Cell type and time point are not known.

The V gene is TRBV15, the J gene TRBJ1-2; D not certain. CDR1 and CDR2 (germline): LNHNV, YYDKDF (reference sequence). V lost 0 bases to trimming and J lost 4 bases, with 12 bases between them. There are 15 residues in the CDR3. CDR3 region: CATSRDRGGTYGYTF. The DNA of the CDR3 is TGTGCCACCAGCAGAGATCGTGGCGGAACCTATGGCTACACCTTC.

This clonotype was picked up many times. This chain uses TRBV19 with TRBJ1-1; D possibly corresponds to TRBD1 (5 bases). CDR1 and CDR2 (germline): LNHDA, SQIVND (reference sequence). The CDR3 runs 15 residues. Trimming stripped 3 bases from V and 5 bases from J, with 16 bases between. The CDR3 DNA reads TGTGCCAGTAGTATCCCAGGCCAAGGGGAAACTGAAGCTTTCTTT. It yields the protein CASSIPGQGETEAFF. Combining the CDR3 with reference TRBV19 and TRBJ1-1 gives the whole variable domain DGGITQSPKYLFRKEGQNVTLSCEQNLNHDAMYWYRQDPGQGLRLIYYSQIVNDFQKGDIAEGYSVSREKKESFPLTVTSAQKNPTAFYLCASSIPGQGETEAFFGQGTRLTVV.

The chain links TRBV3-1 to TRBJ1-1; D is ambiguous. Germline CDR1 is LGHDT and CDR2 is YNNKEL (reference sequence). The V gene lost 0 bases and the J gene lost 4 bases, with 9 bases spanning the gap. This CDR3 spans 14 amino acids. The CDR3 DNA follows: TGTGCCAGCAGCCAAGAAGGATGGACCACTGAAGCTTTCTTT. It specifies CASSQEGWTTEAFF.

This clonotype occurred many times. J is TRBJ1-5 and V is TRBV7-2; 7 positions agree with TRBD1. The trim removed 5 bases at V and 2 bases at J, leaving 3 bases unmatched. The V gene's germline CDR1 is SGHTA and CDR2 FQGNSA. The length of the CDR3 is 14 residues. DNA of the CDR3: TGTGCCAGCAGCCCAGGGGGAGGCAATCAGCCCCAGCATTTT. Translated, it gives CASSPGGGNQPQHF.

The table lists this clonotype with a few counts. In DNA, the CDR3 is TGCGCCAGCAGCACAGGACTAGCGGGGGGCCAGGGGTCAGAGACCCAGTACTTC. Its translation: CASSTGLAGGQGSETQYF. V gene TRBV5-1 combines with J gene TRBJ2-5; the match to TRBD2 covers 14 bases. The CDR3 runs to 18 residues. Germline values: CDR1 SGHRS, CDR2 YFSETQ. V lost 4 bases to trimming and J lost 4 bases; unmatched junction nucleotides: 12.

The chain combines TRBV5-1 with TRBJ2-1; 9 positions match TRBD2. Germline V gene sequence: CDR1 SGHRS, CDR2 YFSETQ. V lost 0 bases, J lost 0 bases, and 4 bases stayed unmatched. This CDR3 is built from 17 residues. DNA of the CDR3: TGCGCCAGCAGCTTGGCCTCTAGCGGGGCCTCCTACAATGAGCAGTTCTTC. It codes for CASSLASSGASYNEQFF.

Many counts were recorded for this clonotype. The rearrangement joins TRBV27 to TRBJ2-1; D is uncertain. This CDR3 comprises 13 residues. V was clipped by 5 bases and J by 7 bases, with 12 bases between them. Germline lookup yields CDR1 MNHEY and CDR2 SMNVEV (reference sequence). This CDR3 reads CASSGFSANEQFF. The CDR3 DNA reads TGTGCCAGCAGTGGTTTTTCGGCGAATGAGCAGTTCTTC.

This chain joins TRBV3-1 and TRBJ2-2, with D uncertain. Trimming left V 2 bases short and J 7 bases short, with 2 bases between. Germline V gene sequence: CDR1 LGHDT, CDR2 YNNKEL (reference sequence). The CDR3 is 11 residues long. Here the CDR3 reads CASSQFGELFF. CDR3 nucleotides: TGTGCCAGCAGCCAATTCGGGGAGCTGTTTTTT.

The table lists this clonotype with many counts. The rearrangement joins TRBV24-1 to TRBJ2-3; possible D gene TRBD2, 5 bases. Germline loops: CDR1 KGHDR, CDR2 SFDVKD. The CDR3 runs 14 residues. Deletions cut 1 base from V and 6 bases from J, with 10 bases between. The CDR3 sequence is CATSDFRTSDTQYF. The CDR3 coding sequence is TGTGCCACCAGTGATTTTAGGACTTCGGATACGCAGTATTTT.

This chain joins TRBV20-1 and TRBJ1-6; a weak D match, TRBD1 (5 bases). This CDR3 spans 15 amino acids. Germline V gene data show CDR1 as DFQATT and CDR2 as SNEGSKA (reference sequence). The V gene lost 3 bases and the J gene lost 0 bases, with 9 bases spanning the gap. The CDR3: CSASPGGSYNSPLHF. The DNA for the CDR3 is TGCAGTGCTAGTCCGGGGGGCTCCTATAATTCACCCCTCCACTTT.

This clonotype was recorded many times. This chain joins TRBV5-1 and TRBJ2-6; D gene unclear. From germline, CDR1 is SGHRS and CDR2 YFSETQ. CDR3 size: 16 residues. V shed 0 bases and J shed 0 bases, with 7 bases lying between them. CDR3 amino acids: CASSLGGPSGANVLTF. The CDR3 DNA follows: TGCGCCAGCAGCTTGGGCGGTCCCTCTGGGGCCAACGTCCTGACTTTC.

This clonotype was observed at least ten times. This chain connects TRBV11-3 to TRBJ1-1; tentatively, D is TRBD1 (6 bases). The V end lost 3 bases, the J end lost 6 bases, and 14 bases lay between the germline ends. Germline V CDR1 and CDR2: SGHNT, YENEEA. The CDR3 is 14 amino acids. In DNA form, the CDR3 reads TGTGCCAGCAGCTTCGACAGGAGGGAAGCTGAAGCTTTCTTT. This codes for CASSFDRREAEAFF.

This clonotype was observed a few times. V is TRBV20-1 and J is TRBJ2-7; tentative D call: TRBD1 (5 bases). Germline CDR1 is DFQATT and CDR2 is SNEGSKA (reference sequence). CDR3 length: 13 amino acids. The V end was cut by 1 base, the J end by 6 bases, with 13 bases between. The CDR3 loop is CSARGQGVGEQYF. The CDR3 DNA is TGCAGTGCTAGAGGCCAAGGGGTTGGCGAGCAGTACTTC.

The gene calls are TRBV10-3 and TRBJ1-5; tentative D call: TRBD1 (5 bases). Germline CDR1 is ENHRY and CDR2 is SYGVKD. The V gene lost 4 bases and the J gene lost 3 bases, with 10 bases spanning the gap. This CDR3 comprises 14 residues. The DNA of the CDR3 is TGTGCCATCAGTGGGGCCAGGGCCAATCAGCCCCAGCATTTT. Amino acids: CAISGARANQPQHF.

This clonotype was seen more than once but under ten times. The chain combines TRBV2 with TRBJ2-1; no clear D gene. Trimming removed 7 bases at V and 8 bases at J, with 15 bases between. CDR1 is SNHLY, CDR2 FYNNEI, per germline. The CDR3 runs to 13 residues. Written as DNA, the CDR3 is TGTGCCAGCAAAGGTGACTGGTCCGATGAGCAGTTCTTC. Translating it yields CASKGDWSDEQFF.

This clonotype was counted ten times or more. J is TRBJ2-1 and V is TRBV3-1; no definite D call. Germline V gives CDR1 LGHDT, CDR2 YNNKEL (reference sequence). The V end lost 0 bases, the J end lost 8 bases, and 8 bases lay between the germline ends. The CDR3 has 13 amino acids. In DNA, the CDR3 is TGTGCCAGCAGCCAAGATGATCGACATGAGCAGTTCTTC. Translating gives CASSQDDRHEQFF.